The rows below give T cell receptor beta chains drawn from one sample of a study of blood T cells in healthy people across ages. TCRdb re-derived calls from the 5' RACE reads in MiXCR, one entry per CDR3 protein. This sample has 1.5 million to 2 million distinct CDR3 sequences, with about 31% found just once. Material: blood. These receptors were obtained from a young woman in good health. Each CDR3 is given with its conserved first and last residue. D genes are given only for firm matches. Clone size is stated in some rows and not others, as once, few, many or a class when expanded.

CDR3 DNA: TGTGCCAGCAGCTTAGTCTCGAGCGGGAGTACCGGGGAGCTGTTTTTT
CDR3 protein: CASSLVSSGSTGELFF
D gene: TRBD2
V gene: TRBV7-2
clone size: few
J gene: TRBJ2-2

CDR3 DNA: TGCAGCGTTGAACTGGACATATTCCCCTACGAGCAGTACTTC
CDR3 protein: CSVELDIFPYEQYF
D gene: .
V gene: TRBV29-1
clone size: many
J gene: TRBJ2-7

CDR3 DNA: TGCAGCGTTGTGGCACCGCCGAACACTGAAGCTTTCTTT
CDR3 protein: CSVVAPPNTEAFF
D gene: .
V gene: TRBV29-1
clone size: .
J gene: TRBJ1-1

CDR3 DNA: TGTGCCAGCTCACCCACGCCGCTGGAGACCCAGTACTTC
CDR3 protein: CASSPTPLETQYF
D gene: .
V gene: TRBV18
clone size: few
J gene: TRBJ2-5

CDR3 DNA: TGTGCCAGCAGCCGCACTAGCGGGAGCGGAAGAGATACGCAGTATTTT
CDR3 protein: CASSRTSGSGRDTQYF
D gene: TRBD2
V gene: TRBV11-2
clone size: few
J gene: TRBJ2-3

CDR3 DNA: TGTGCCAGCAGCCCCCTCGGGGGGGCTTTTGAGCAGTACTTC
CDR3 protein: CASSPLGGAFEQYF
D gene: TRBD2
V gene: TRBV3-1
clone size: .
J gene: TRBJ2-7

CDR3 DNA: TGTGCCAGCAGCCCACTGGACACAATCAGGGCCTACGAGCAGTACTTC
CDR3 protein: CASSPLDTIRAYEQYF
D gene: .
V gene: TRBV7-9
clone size: few
J gene: TRBJ2-7

CDR3 DNA: TGTGCCAGCAGCCAGTCCGGGTTACTTGAAGCTTTCTTT
CDR3 protein: CASSQSGLLEAFF
D gene: .
V gene: TRBV4-2
clone size: few
J gene: TRBJ1-1

CDR3 DNA: TGTGCCAGCAGCTTTAGAGGAAAGACAGATACGCAGTATTTT
CDR3 protein: CASSFRGKTDTQYF
D gene: .
V gene: TRBV7-2
clone size: many
J gene: TRBJ2-3

CDR3 DNA: TGTGCCAGCAGCGCACAGGGTTGGTCCTACGAGCAGTGCTTC
CDR3 protein: CASSAQGWSYEQCF
D gene: .
V gene: TRBV9
clone size: .
J gene: TRBJ2-7

CDR3 DNA: TGTGCCAGCAGCGGGGTGCCGGGAGGCTACACCTTC
CDR3 protein: CASSGVPGGYTF
D gene: .
V gene: TRBV28
clone size: few
J gene: TRBJ1-2

CDR3 DNA: TGTGCCAGCAGCCAAATAAGACTGGAAAAACTGTTTTTT
CDR3 protein: CASSQIRLEKLFF
D gene: .
V gene: TRBV14
clone size: few
J gene: TRBJ1-4

CDR3 DNA: TGCGCCAGCAGGATGTCGGGGGGCCAAGAGACCCAGTACTTC
CDR3 protein: CASRMSGGQETQYF
D gene: TRBD2
V gene: TRBV10-2
clone size: few
J gene: TRBJ2-5

CDR3 DNA: TGTGCCAGCAGTGCGGCTGTCGACAGGGGGTACGAGCAGTACTTC
CDR3 protein: CASSAAVDRGYEQYF
D gene: TRBD1
V gene: TRBV9
clone size: few
J gene: TRBJ2-7

CDR3 DNA: TGTGCCAGCACGGCGGCTAGCGGGAGTTCGGATGAGCAGTTCTTC
CDR3 protein: CASTAASGSSDEQFF
D gene: TRBD2
V gene: TRBV6-1
clone size: .
J gene: TRBJ2-1

CDR3 DNA: TGTGCCAGCAGCCTTAGACAGGGGTTGGGGGCCAACGTCCTGACTTTC
CDR3 protein: CASSLRQGLGANVLTF
D gene: TRBD1
V gene: TRBV11-2
clone size: .
J gene: TRBJ2-6

CDR3 DNA: TGCAGCGTTGAAAGGACAGGGCTTGACTATGGCTACACCTTC
CDR3 protein: CSVERTGLDYGYTF
D gene: TRBD1
V gene: TRBV29-1
clone size: .
J gene: TRBJ1-2

CDR3 DNA: TGCGCCAGCAGTGACCCCGGGAGTGCGGGTGAGCAGTTCTTC
CDR3 protein: CASSDPGSAGEQFF
D gene: .
V gene: TRBV10-1
clone size: .
J gene: TRBJ2-1

CDR3 DNA: TGTGCCATCAGTGCGGGCAGGGAAGTCCCGGATACGCAGTATTTT
CDR3 protein: CAISAGREVPDTQYF
D gene: .
V gene: TRBV10-3
clone size: .
J gene: TRBJ2-3

CDR3 DNA: TGTGCCAGCAGCCAAGAACCCAAAGGGGGACGATCCCTTAATACGCAGTATTTT
CDR3 protein: CASSQEPKGGRSLNTQYF
D gene: .
V gene: TRBV4-2
clone size: .
J gene: TRBJ2-3

CDR3 DNA: TGCGCCAGCAGTGAGTCTAAGTTCGGAGGGCCATCTGAGCAGTTCTTC
CDR3 protein: CASSESKFGGPSEQFF
D gene: .
V gene: TRBV10-1
clone size: .
J gene: TRBJ2-1

CDR3 DNA: TGCGCCAGCAGCCAAGAGCTCGATTGGTACCAAGAGACCCAGTACTTC
CDR3 protein: CASSQELDWYQETQYF
D gene: .
V gene: TRBV4-1
clone size: .
J gene: TRBJ2-5

CDR3 DNA: TGTGCCAGCAACCCTCCTCTCCTTTACAATGAGCAGTTCTTC
CDR3 protein: CASNPPLLYNEQFF
D gene: .
V gene: TRBV7-9
clone size: few
J gene: TRBJ2-1

CDR3 DNA: TGTGCCAGCAGTCCGACGACTTATACAAAAGAGAAAGCCAAAAACGTTCAGTACTTC
CDR3 protein: CASSPTTYTKEKAKNVQYF
D gene: .
V gene: TRBV28
clone size: .
J gene: TRBJ2-4

CDR3 DNA: TGTGCCACCAGCATCCGGGACAGATCAGAGCAGTACTTC
CDR3 protein: CATSIRDRSEQYF
D gene: TRBD1
V gene: TRBV15
clone size: few
J gene: TRBJ2-5

CDR3 DNA: TGTGCCAGCAGCGTAGGCGGGAGGGGCCCCGAGCAGTACTTC
CDR3 protein: CASSVGGRGPEQYF
D gene: TRBD2
V gene: TRBV9
clone size: .
J gene: TRBJ2-7